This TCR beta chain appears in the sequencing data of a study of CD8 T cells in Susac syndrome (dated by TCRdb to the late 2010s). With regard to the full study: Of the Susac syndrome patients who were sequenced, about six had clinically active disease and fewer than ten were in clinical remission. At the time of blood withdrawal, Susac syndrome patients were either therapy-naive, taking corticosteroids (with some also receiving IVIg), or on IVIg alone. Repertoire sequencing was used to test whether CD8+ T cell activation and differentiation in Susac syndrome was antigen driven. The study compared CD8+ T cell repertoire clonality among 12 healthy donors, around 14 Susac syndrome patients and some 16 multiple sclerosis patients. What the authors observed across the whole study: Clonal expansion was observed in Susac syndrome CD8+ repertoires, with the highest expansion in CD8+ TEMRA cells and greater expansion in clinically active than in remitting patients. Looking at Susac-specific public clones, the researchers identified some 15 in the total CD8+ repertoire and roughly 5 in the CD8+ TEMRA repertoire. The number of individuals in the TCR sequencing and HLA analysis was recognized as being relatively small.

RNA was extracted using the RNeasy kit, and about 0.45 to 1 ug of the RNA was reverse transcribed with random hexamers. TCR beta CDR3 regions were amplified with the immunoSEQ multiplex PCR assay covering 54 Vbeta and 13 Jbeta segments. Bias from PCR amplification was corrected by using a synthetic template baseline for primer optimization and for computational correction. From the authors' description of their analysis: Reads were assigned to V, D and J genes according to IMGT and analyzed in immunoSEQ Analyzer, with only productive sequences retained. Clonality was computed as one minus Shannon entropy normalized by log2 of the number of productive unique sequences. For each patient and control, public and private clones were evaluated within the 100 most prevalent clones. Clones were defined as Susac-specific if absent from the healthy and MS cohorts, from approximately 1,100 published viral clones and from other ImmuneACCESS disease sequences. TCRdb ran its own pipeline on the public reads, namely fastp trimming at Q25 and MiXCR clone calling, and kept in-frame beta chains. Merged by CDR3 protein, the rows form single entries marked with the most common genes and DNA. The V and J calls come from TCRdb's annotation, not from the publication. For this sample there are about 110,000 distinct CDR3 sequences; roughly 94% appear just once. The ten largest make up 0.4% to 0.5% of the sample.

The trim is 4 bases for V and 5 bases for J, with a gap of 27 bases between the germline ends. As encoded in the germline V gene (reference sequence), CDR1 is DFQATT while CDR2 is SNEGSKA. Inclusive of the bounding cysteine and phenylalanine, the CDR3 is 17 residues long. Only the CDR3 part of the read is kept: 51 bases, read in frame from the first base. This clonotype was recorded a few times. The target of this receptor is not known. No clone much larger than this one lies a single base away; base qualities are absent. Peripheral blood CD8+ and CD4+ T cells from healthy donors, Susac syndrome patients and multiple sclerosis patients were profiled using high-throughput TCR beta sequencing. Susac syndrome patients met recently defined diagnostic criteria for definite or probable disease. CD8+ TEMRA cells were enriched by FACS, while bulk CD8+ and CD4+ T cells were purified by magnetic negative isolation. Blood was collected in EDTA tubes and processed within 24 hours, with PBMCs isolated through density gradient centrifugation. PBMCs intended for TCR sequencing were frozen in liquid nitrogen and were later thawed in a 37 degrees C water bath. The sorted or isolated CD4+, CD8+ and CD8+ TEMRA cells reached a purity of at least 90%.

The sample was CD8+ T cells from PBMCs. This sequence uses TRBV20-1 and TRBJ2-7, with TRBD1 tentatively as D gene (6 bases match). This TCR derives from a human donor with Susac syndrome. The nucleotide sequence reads TGCAGTGCTAATCCGTTGGGGAACCTCGGACAGTCCCACGAGCAGTACTTC. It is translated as CSANPLGNLGQSHEQYF.